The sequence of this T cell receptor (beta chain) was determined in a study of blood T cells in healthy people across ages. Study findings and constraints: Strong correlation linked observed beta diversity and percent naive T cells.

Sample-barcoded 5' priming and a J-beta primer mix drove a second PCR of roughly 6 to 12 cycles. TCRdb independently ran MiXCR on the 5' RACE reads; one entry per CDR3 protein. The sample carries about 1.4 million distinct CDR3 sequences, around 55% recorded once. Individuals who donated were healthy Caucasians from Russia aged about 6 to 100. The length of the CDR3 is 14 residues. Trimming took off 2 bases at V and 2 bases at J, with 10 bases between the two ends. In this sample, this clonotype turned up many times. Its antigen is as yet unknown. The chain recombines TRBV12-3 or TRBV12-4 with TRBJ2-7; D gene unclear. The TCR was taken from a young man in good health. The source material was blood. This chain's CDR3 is CASSLSSSTYEQYF. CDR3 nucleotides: TGTGCCAGCAGTTTATCCAGTTCCACCTACGAGCAGTACTTC.